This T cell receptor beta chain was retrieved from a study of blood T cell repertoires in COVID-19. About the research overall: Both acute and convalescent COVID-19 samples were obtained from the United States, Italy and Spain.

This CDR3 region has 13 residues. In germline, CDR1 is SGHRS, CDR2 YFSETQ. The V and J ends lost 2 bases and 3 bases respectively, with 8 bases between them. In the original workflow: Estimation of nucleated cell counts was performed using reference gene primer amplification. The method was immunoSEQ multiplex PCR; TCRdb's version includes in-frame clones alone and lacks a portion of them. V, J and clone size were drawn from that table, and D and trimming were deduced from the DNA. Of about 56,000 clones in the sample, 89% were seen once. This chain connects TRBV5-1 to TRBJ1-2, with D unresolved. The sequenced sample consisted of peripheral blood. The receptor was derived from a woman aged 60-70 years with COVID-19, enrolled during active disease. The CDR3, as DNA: TGCGCCAGCAGCTTTGACGGGGACTATGGCTACACCTTC. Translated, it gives CASSFDGDYGYTF.